Following are 30 T cell receptor beta chains from one sample sequenced in a study of molecular identifiers for immune sequencing clone quantification. Via MiXCR, TCRdb re-called the PCR reads, giving one row per CDR3 protein. Among about 640,000 distinct CDR3 sequences listed, less than 20% were seen once. Sample: naive CD8+ T cells from blood, with Jurkat cell RNA spiked in. Sample subset: FACS-sorted CD8+CD4-CCR7+CD45RA+ naive T cells. The receptors stem from a human donor in good health. Some libraries in this study had Jurkat cell RNA spiked in.

As concerns this clonotype: One end of the junction varies from germline; a read error may be responsible. The chain joins TRBV6-2 or TRBV6-3 to TRBJ2-7; D may be TRBD1 (6 bases). The CDR3 totals 15 residues. The germline V gene has CDR1 MNHEY and CDR2 SVGEGT. This CDR3 is CASSYGRQESYEQHF. The CDR3 DNA reads as TGTGCCAGCAGTTACGGGAGACAGGAATCCTACGAGCAGCACTTC.

The chain links TRBV4-1 to TRBJ2-1, with D unresolved. The ends were cut back, 6 bases at V and 8 bases at J, with 23 bases in the middle. Germline assignment: CDR1 MGHRA and CDR2 YSYEKL. The CDR3 has 16 residues. This CDR3 reads CASSSPNKLLGDEQFF. As DNA, the CDR3 is TGCGCCAGCAGTTCACCGAACAAATTATTGGGCGATGAGCAGTTCTTC.

Comment on this clonotype: A much larger clone lies one base from this, so it may be a read error. The chain uses TRBV9 and TRBJ1-3; D is undetermined. The CDR3 spans 18 residues. Germline V CDR1 and CDR2: SGDLS, YYNGEE. CDR3 residues: CTSSEETLASSSGNTIYF. DNA for the CDR3: TGTACCAGCAGCGAGGAGACCCTAGCCTCCTCGTCTGGAAACACCATATATTTT.

Note on this clonotype: With a much larger clone just one base away, this may be a read error. The V gene is TRBV28, the J gene TRBJ2-1; TRBD2 agrees at 8 bases. CDR3 length: 15 residues. J was trimmed by 10 bases and V by 3 bases; bases with no gene match: 11. Per germline, CDR1 MDHEN and CDR2 SYDVKM. This CDR3 reads CASSFRGGLDVEQFF. The CDR3 bases are TGTGCCAGCAGTTTCCGGGGGGGGCTGGATGTAGAGCAGTTCTTC.

A note on this clonotype: This sequence may be a read error, since a much larger clone differs from it by one base. This chain joins TRBV13 and TRBJ1-1; 7 bases fit TRBD1. Trimming took 6 bases from V and 0 from J; bases not matched to a gene: 7. Germline V gene lookup returns CDR1 PRHDT and CDR2 FYEKMQ (reference sequence). The CDR3 is 15 amino acids. The CDR3 loop reads CASRGGDSMNTEAFF. The CDR3 region has the DNA TGTGCCAGCAGAGGCGGGGACAGCATGAACACTGAAGCTTTCTTT.

This clonotype was recorded at least ten times. V and J are TRBV11-3 and TRBJ2-3, with no clear D. Germline V gene sequence: CDR1 SGHNT, CDR2 YENEEA. CDR3 size: 15 residues. V lost 0 bases and J lost 2, with 9 bases in between. The CDR3 loop reads CASSLDGGPTDTQYF. Here the CDR3 DNA reads TGTGCCAGCAGCTTAGATGGTGGTCCCACAGATACGCAGTATTTT.

The chain recombines TRBV15 with TRBJ2-7; 10 bases line up with TRBD2. CDR1 and CDR2 from the germline V gene are LNHNV and YYDKDF (reference sequence). Trimming took 5 bases from V and 2 from J; bases not matched to a gene: 3. The CDR3 is made up of 14 amino acids. The CDR3 spells CATSRTSGTYEQYF. CDR3 DNA: TGTGCCACCAGCCGGACTAGCGGAACCTACGAGCAGTACTTC.

This chain connects TRBV9 to TRBJ2-3, with TRBD2 matching over 7 bases. Trimming at V came to 0 bases and at J to 0 bases, leaving 13 bases not matched to a gene. This CDR3 has 19 amino acids. Germline V gives CDR1 SGDLS, CDR2 YYNGEE. The CDR3 sequence is CASSVDGLAEVTSTDTQYF. For the CDR3, the DNA is TGTGCCAGCAGCGTAGATGGGCTAGCGGAGGTAACTAGCACAGATACGCAGTATTTT.

The V call is TRBV19, the J call TRBJ1-3, with unresolved D. CDR1 and CDR2 (germline): LNHDA, SQIVND (reference sequence). The CDR3 totals 12 residues. V lost 7 bases and J lost 14, with 18 bases in between. The CDR3 loop is CASTIGPNNVYF. The CDR3 DNA follows: TGTGCCAGTACCATCGGACCCAACAACGTATATTTT.

Concerning this clonotype itself: Possible read error: a much larger clone is one base away. The chain recombines TRBV7-9 with TRBJ2-1, with TRBD1 matching over 8 bases. V shed 2 bases, J shed 8 bases, and the junction held 11 bases outside the gene matches. The CDR3 covers 16 residues. Per germline, CDR1 SEHNR and CDR2 FQNEAQ (reference sequence). The CDR3 is CASSLLDRDDTDEQFF. Here the CDR3 DNA reads TGTGCCAGCAGCTTATTGGACAGGGACGACACCGATGAGCAGTTCTTC.

This clonotype has at least ten counts. The chain has TRBV20-1 and TRBJ2-7; TRBD2 is a possible D gene (6 bases). CDR1 is DFQATT and CDR2 is SNEGSKA in the germline V gene (reference sequence). This CDR3 region has 13 residues. Trimming left V 3 bases short and J 0 bases short, with 9 bases between. CDR3 sequence: CSASGGSSYEQYF. CDR3 DNA: TGCAGTGCTAGCGGGGGAAGCTCCTACGAGCAGTACTTC.

The chain employs TRBV27 and TRBJ2-7, with 7 bases that match TRBD1. The J segment lost 2 bases and the V segment lost 5 bases, leaving 6 bases of the junction unmatched. The CDR3 consists of 14 residues. CDR1 is MNHEY, CDR2 SMNVEV, per germline (reference sequence). The CDR3 protein is CASSNTGETYEQYF. The CDR3 DNA follows: TGTGCCAGCAGTAACACAGGGGAGACCTACGAGCAGTACTTC.

Comment on this clonotype: This may stem from a read error, because a much larger clone lies one nucleotide away. The V and J genes are TRBV2 and TRBJ2-5, with a weak D call TRBD1 (6 bases). CDR1 is SNHLY, CDR2 FYNNEI, per germline. The V end was cut by 3 bases, the J end by 4 bases, with 12 bases between. CDR3 size: 14 residues. The CDR3 region is CASSEPGQRETQYF. As DNA, the CDR3 is TGTGCCAGCAGTGAGCCGGGACAACGAGAGACCCAGTACTTC.

This clonotype came up many times. The V call is TRBV20-1, the J call TRBJ2-7, with TRBD1 matching over 9 bases. After removal of 0 bases from V and 3 bases from J, the junction contained 3 bases not matched to a gene. This CDR3 is 14 amino acids long. Germline V gene sequence: CDR1 DFQATT, CDR2 SNEGSKA (reference sequence). This chain's CDR3 is CSAREGQGDYEQYF. In nucleotides, the CDR3 is TGCAGTGCTAGAGAGGGACAGGGTGACTACGAGCAGTACTTC.

In its sample, this clonotype was seen many times. The V gene is TRBV20-1, the J gene TRBJ2-2; D is uncertain. The CDR3 consists of 14 residues. The ends were cut back, 0 bases at V and 5 bases at J, with 10 bases in the middle. Germline CDR1 DFQATT, CDR2 SNEGSKA (reference sequence). CDR3 loop: CSARDWKSTGELFF. CDR3 coding DNA: TGCAGTGCTAGAGATTGGAAAAGTACCGGGGAGCTGTTTTTT.

To note about this clonotype: The junction departs from germline at one end; a sequencing error may be responsible. The genes are TRBV5-6 and TRBJ2-7, with TRBD2 matching 7 bases. Germline V gene sequence: CDR1 SGHDT, CDR2 YYEEEE. The CDR3 extends over 12 amino acids. The CDR3 nucleotides read TGTGTCAGCAGCTTCCTAGCGGACGAGCAGTACTTC. Translating it yields CVSSFLADEQYF.

This clonotype was detected only a few times. The V call is TRBV12-5, the J call TRBJ2-3, with TRBD2 matching over 7 bases. The trim removed 4 bases at V and 2 bases at J, leaving 6 bases unmatched. Germline V CDR1 and CDR2: LGHNT, FRNRAP. This CDR3 contains 15 residues. CDR3 sequence reads: CASGSGTTLTDTQYF. CDR3 in DNA: TGTGCTAGTGGTTCGGGGACTACCCTCACAGATACGCAGTATTTT.

This clonotype was observed many times. The chain uses TRBV23-1 and TRBJ2-7; 12 bases align to TRBD2. TRBV23-1 is an ORF, with its function uncertain. Trimming at V came to 4 bases and at J to 0 bases, leaving 10 bases not matched to a gene. This CDR3 spans 18 amino acids. CDR3 protein: CASSPLAGGFISSYEQYF. The CDR3 DNA reads TGCGCCAGCAGTCCACTAGCGGGAGGCTTTATAAGCTCCTACGAGCAGTACTTC.

This clonotype was observed a few times. The CDR3 loop is CASSIDVGRSTDTQYF. The CDR3, as DNA: TGTGCCAGTAGTATAGATGTCGGAAGGAGCACAGATACGCAGTATTTT. The chain links TRBV19 to TRBJ2-3, with D unclear. The ends were cut back, 0 bases at V and 0 bases at J, with 10 bases in the middle. CDR1 and CDR2 from the germline V gene are LNHDA and SQIVND (reference sequence). The CDR3 contains 16 residues.

The chain links TRBV20-1 to TRBJ1-4; D gene uncertain. The germline V gene encodes CDR1 DFQATT and CDR2 SNEGSKA (reference sequence). The CDR3 spans 16 residues. V shed 0 bases and J shed 7 bases, with 18 bases lying between them. The CDR3 reads CSARDSSTVYSEKLFF. The CDR3 DNA is TGCAGTGCTAGAGACTCTTCTACAGTCTACAGTGAAAAACTGTTTTTT.

As to this clonotype: The junction shows a germline mismatch at one end, possibly a read error. DNA for the CDR3: TGTGCCAGCAGCTTTCCGGGACAGAATTACTATGGCAACACCTTC. Encoded protein: CASSFPGQNYYGNTF. The genes are TRBV5-3 and TRBJ1-2, with 7 bases fitting TRBD1. TRBV5-3 is sorted into the ORF group, with uncertain function. The CDR3 is 15 amino acids.

This clonotype was detected once. A much larger clone lies one base from this, so it may be a read error. The chain has TRBV27 and TRBJ1-4, with TRBD1 matching 8 bases. The CDR3 runs 12 residues. Per germline, CDR1 MNHEY and CDR2 SMNVEV (reference sequence). Here the CDR3 reads CAGSSGGGWLFF. The CDR3 DNA is TGTGCCGGCAGTTCAGGGGGCGGCTGGCTGTTTTTT.

The chain recombines TRBV27 with TRBJ2-5, with D perhaps TRBD1 or TRBD2 (5 bases each). This CDR3 has 15 residues. Per the germline V gene, CDR1 is MNHEY and CDR2 is SMNVEV (reference sequence). V was trimmed by 5 bases and J by 5 bases, leaving 18 bases between them. CDR3 residues: CASSPLSGGTETQYF. The CDR3 DNA is TGTGCCAGCAGTCCTCTATCTGGGGGTACGGAGACCCAGTACTTC.

This clonotype was recorded only once. A much larger clonotype is one base distant, so this may be a read error. The conserved final phenylalanine or tryptophan is absent from the CDR3, which likely points to a read error. V and J are TRBV6-1 and TRBJ2-1; 7 positions match TRBD2. CDR3 length: 19 amino acids. The ends lost 7 bases at V and 5 bases at J; junction bases unmatched: 23. The V gene's germline CDR1 is MNHNS and CDR2 SASEGT. The CDR3 region has the DNA TGTGCCAGCACCCCCCCCCTTACTAGCGACCCGAGAAGAAACAATGAGCAGTTCCTC. Residues: CASTPPLTSDPRRNNEQFL.

This clonotype was observed many times. The J gene is TRBJ2-3, the V gene TRBV7-2; 9 bases line up with TRBD2. The V gene end was trimmed by 4 bases and the J gene end by 10 bases; junction bases not matched to a gene: 3. Germline CDR1 SGHTA, CDR2 FQGNSA. CDR3 length equals 12 residues. The CDR3 sequence: CASSSSGVAQYF. For the CDR3, the DNA is TGTGCCAGCAGCTCTAGCGGGGTAGCGCAGTATTTT.

This clonotype was observed at least ten times. The rearrangement uses TRBV4-3 and TRBJ1-3; D unresolved. The CDR3 consists of 17 residues. Germline values: CDR1 LGHNA, CDR2 YSLEER. V dropped 0 bases and J dropped 1 base, with 13 bases sitting between them. CDR3 sequence: CASSQDPPTDSGNTIYF. The DNA for the CDR3 is TGCGCCAGCAGCCAAGATCCCCCCACAGATTCTGGAAACACCATATATTTT.

This clonotype was seen at least ten times. The chain links TRBV5-4 to TRBJ2-4; D is undetermined. Germline values: CDR1 SGHNT, CDR2 YYREEE (reference sequence). The CDR3 is 17 residues long. The V gene lost 0 bases and the J gene lost 0 bases, with 13 bases spanning the gap. The CDR3 reads CASSLAAGPLAKNIQYF. CDR3 DNA: TGTGCCAGCAGCTTGGCCGCTGGACCCTTAGCCAAAAACATTCAGTACTTC.

The chain joins TRBV20-1 to TRBJ1-6; D may be TRBD1 (5 bases). The CDR3 runs to 13 residues. Germline V CDR1 and CDR2: DFQATT, SNEGSKA (reference sequence). The CDR3 is CIAPTRGGSPLHF. DNA of the CDR3: TGCATTGCACCGACCCGGGGGGGTTCACCCCTCCACTTT.

This clonotype was observed many times. The genes are TRBV6-2 or TRBV6-3 and TRBJ2-5; D gene uncertain. The V gene lost 6 bases and the J gene lost 3 bases, with 11 bases spanning the gap. This CDR3 is 13 amino acids long. Germline V gene data show CDR1 as MNHEY and CDR2 as SVGEGT. The CDR3 nucleotides read TGTGCCAGCAGCCCACCCTTTGAAGAGACCCAGTACTTC. Residues: CASSPPFEETQYF.

There are many counts of this clonotype. This chain uses TRBV6-5 with TRBJ2-3, with D possibly being TRBD2 (6 bases). Germline lookup yields CDR1 MNHEY and CDR2 SVGAGI. Trimming removed 2 bases from V and 2 bases from J, with 11 bases in between. CDR3 size: 15 residues. The DNA of the CDR3 is TGTGCCAGCAGTTACGCGGGGAGAAACACAGATACGCAGTATTTT. Encoded protein: CASSYAGRNTDTQYF.